The 25 T cell receptor beta chains below all came from one sample that was sequenced in a study of pediatric ulcerative colitis. The assay was immunoSEQ multiplex PCR, and TCRdb's table has in-frame clones only and misses some. This sample has roughly 64,000 clones, with approximately 87% found just once. Source material: blood. The receptors here all came from a boy between 10 and 17 years old with severe ulcerative colitis.

CDR3 coding DNA: TGTGCCAGCAGCCAAGATGGGGGGGCGGCGAACACCGGGGAGCTGTTTTTT. This encodes CASSQDGGAANTGELFF. This chain links TRBV4-2 with TRBJ2-2; D perhaps matches TRBD2 (7 bases). Trimming shortened V by 0 bases and J by 0 bases, and 11 bases separated the two germline ends. This CDR3 has 17 amino acids. Germline CDR1 is LGHNA and CDR2 is YNFKEQ.

The J gene is TRBJ1-1, the V gene TRBV19; no reliable D call. V lost 3 bases and J lost 0, with 11 bases in between. Germline V gene data show CDR1 as LNHDA and CDR2 as SQIVND (reference sequence). The CDR3 length is 15 residues. The CDR3 loop reads CASSIPGVMNTEAFF. The CDR3, as DNA: TGTGCCAGTAGTATCCCCGGGGTAATGAACACTGAAGCTTTCTTT. Drawing the rest from reference TRBV19 and TRBJ1-1, the complete variable domain is DGGITQSPKYLFRKEGQNVTLSCEQNLNHDAMYWYRQDPGQGLRLIYYSQIVNDFQKGDIAEGYSVSREKKESFPLTVTSAQKNPTAFYLCASSIPGVMNTEAFFGQGTRLTVV.

The rearrangement uses TRBV4-3 and TRBJ2-3; a weak D match, TRBD1 (5 bases). CDR3 length: 18 amino acids. The V and J ends lost 0 bases and 3 bases respectively, with 19 bases between them. Germline CDR1 reads LGHNA; CDR2 reads YSLEER. CDR3 DNA: TGCGCCAGCAGCCAAGAAGTCGGCTCTTTAAAGGGGACAGATACGCAGTATTTT. This translates into CASSQEVGSLKGTDTQYF.

The gene calls are TRBV11-3 and TRBJ2-3; D call uncertain. The CDR3 spans 12 residues. V gave up 2 bases and J gave up 2 bases, with 2 bases separating them. CDR1 is SGHNT, CDR2 YENEEA, per germline. The CDR3 DNA reads TGTGCCAGCAGCTTAAACACAGATACGCAGTATTTT. Translated, it gives CASSLNTDTQYF. Full variable domain (outside the CDR3, taken from reference TRBV11-3 and TRBJ2-3): EAGVVQSPRYKIIEKKQPVAFWCNPISGHNTLYWYLQNLGQGPELLIRYENEEAVDDSQLPKDRFSAERLKGVDSTLKIQPAELGDSAVYLCASSLNTDTQYFGPGTRLTVL.

The V and J genes are TRBV9 and TRBJ2-3, with TRBD2 identical over 13 bases. The CDR3 sequence is 16 residues long. V trimming: 4 bases; J trimming: 3 bases; junction bases outside the gene matches: 5. Looked up from germline, CDR1 is SGDLS and CDR2 is YYNGEE. CDR3 sequence: CASSTGLAGATDTQYF. The CDR3 nucleotides are TGTGCCAGCAGCACAGGACTAGCGGGAGCAACAGATACGCAGTATTTT.

This chain connects TRBV5-6 to TRBJ2-7; 7 positions agree with TRBD2. V lost 0 bases and J lost 5; bases outside the gene matches: 8. The CDR3 length is 15 residues. Germline assignment: CDR1 SGHDT and CDR2 YYEEEE. As DNA, the CDR3 is TGTGCCAGCAGCTTGGTTGGCGGGAGCTGGCACGAGCAGTACTTC. It yields the protein CASSLVGGSWHEQYF.

This chain uses TRBV4-1 with TRBJ2-2; TRBD2 agrees at 8 bases. The CDR3 runs 15 residues. V lost 5 bases and J lost 7; bases outside the gene matches: 9. CDR1 and CDR2 (germline): MGHRA, YSYEKL. DNA for the CDR3: TGCGCCAGCAGCAAACTAGCGGAGGGGAACGGGGAGCTGTTTTTT. Its protein is CASSKLAEGNGELFF.

This sequence joins TRBV7-9 and TRBJ2-7; maybe TRBD2 (5 bases). The V end was cut by 5 bases, the J end by 0 bases, with 17 bases between. CDR3 length equals 16 residues. Germline lookup yields CDR1 SEHNR and CDR2 FQNEAQ (reference sequence). DNA of the CDR3: TGTGCCAGCAGCGTAGACGGAGGCCCAAGCTCCTACGAGCAGTACTTC. Encoded protein: CASSVDGGPSSYEQYF.

The J gene is TRBJ2-7, the V gene TRBV7-2, with 9 bases lining up with TRBD2. Losses at the gene ends were 4 bases for V and 2 bases for J; bases not matched to a gene: 9. Germline CDR1 SGHTA, CDR2 FQGNSA. The CDR3 consists of 16 residues. In nucleotides, the CDR3 is TGTGCCAGCAGCTACGGGGGCGGGAGGGCCGCCTACGAGCAGTACTTC. Protein sequence: CASSYGGGRAAYEQYF.

The chain recombines TRBV6-1 with TRBJ2-7; the D is unclear. The germline V and J ends were trimmed by 6 bases and 3 bases, with 12 bases remaining between them. The CDR3 runs to 13 residues. Germline V gives CDR1 MNHNS, CDR2 SASEGT. Here the CDR3 DNA reads TGTGCCAGCAGCGCTTTGGAGATCTACGAGCAGTACTTC. This gives the protein CASSALEIYEQYF.

This chain joins TRBV19 and TRBJ1-4; unclear D gene. Trimming cost V 3 bases and J 6 bases, with 2 bases left between them. The CDR3 length is 11 residues. In germline, CDR1 is LNHDA, CDR2 SQIVND (reference sequence). The CDR3 loop reads CASSIYEKLFF. The CDR3 nucleotides are TGTGCCAGTAGTATTTATGAAAAACTGTTTTTT.

The chain has TRBV5-1 and TRBJ1-1; no reliable D call. V was clipped by 4 bases and J by 7 bases, with 5 bases between them. The CDR3 consists of 10 residues. The V gene's germline CDR1 is SGHRS and CDR2 YFSETQ. CDR3 region: CASSRCEAFF. The CDR3 nucleotides read TGCGCCAGCAGCAGATGTGAAGCTTTCTTT.

V and J are TRBV6-5 and TRBJ2-1, with TRBD2 matching over 7 bases. CDR1 is MNHEY, CDR2 SVGAGI, per germline. J gave up 12 bases and V 7 bases, and 9 bases lay outside the gene matches. The CDR3 runs 12 residues. The DNA of the CDR3 is TGTGCCAGCAAAACCGGGGGGAATAGGCAGTTCTTC. It codes for CASKTGGNRQFF.

This sequence joins TRBV21-1 and TRBJ1-2. TRBV21-1 is labeled a pseudogene. There are 11 residues in the CDR3. The CDR3: CASSECYGYTF. The CDR3 DNA is TGTGCCAGCAGCGAATGCTATGGCTACACCTTC.

The V and J genes are TRBV29-1 and TRBJ2-1; 14 bases are a match to TRBD2. Germline trimming cut 6 bases from V and 4 bases from J; bases unmatched to any gene: 11. Germline CDR1 reads SQVTM; CDR2 reads ANQGSEA. This CDR3 has 17 residues. The CDR3 region is CSVVGLAGGLRYNEQFF. CDR3 bases: TGCAGCGTCGTCGGACTAGCGGGAGGTTTACGGTACAATGAGCAGTTCTTC.

The rearrangement uses TRBV11-3 and TRBJ1-2; D may be TRBD1 (5 bases). The germline CDR1 and CDR2 sequences are SGHNT and YENEEA. V was cut by 6 bases and J by 4 bases, with 9 bases left in between. The CDR3 runs 12 residues. In DNA form, the CDR3 reads TGTGCCAGCAGTCGGGACCTCTATGGCTACACCTTC. This translates into CASSRDLYGYTF.

V is TRBV4-1 and J is TRBJ1-2; D gene unclear. The CDR3 is 14 amino acids. V lost 1 base and J lost 6, with 12 bases in between. Germline V CDR1 and CDR2: MGHRA, YSYEKL. The CDR3 loop reads CASSQVKATHGYTF. CDR3 DNA: TGCGCCAGCAGCCAAGTAAAGGCCACCCATGGCTACACCTTC.

V is TRBV10-3 and J is TRBJ2-7; 7 positions match TRBD1. The V and J ends lost 6 bases and 7 bases, in that order; junction bases with no gene match: 6. The CDR3 contains 12 residues. Germline CDR1 and CDR2: ENHRY and SYGVKD. The CDR3 sequence: CAIRGTATEQYF. The CDR3 region has the DNA TGTGCCATCAGGGGGACAGCCACGGAGCAGTACTTC.

Written as DNA, the CDR3 is TGTGCCAGCTCCCGGGACTCCGAGTTCTTC. This gives the protein CASSRDSEFF. The genes are TRBV25-1 and TRBJ2-1; tentative D call: TRBD2 (6 bases). The germline V gene has CDR1 MGHDK and CDR2 SYGVNS. Trimming took off 8 bases at V and 14 bases at J, with 13 bases between the two ends. The CDR3 covers 10 residues.

CDR3 in DNA: TGTGCTAGTGGTTTCCGGCGGGAGGGCCTGGGCAATGAGCAGTTCTTC. Translation gives CASGFRREGLGNEQFF. The chain is built from TRBV12-5 and TRBJ2-1, with 9 bases that match TRBD2. The CDR3 covers 16 residues. The V and J ends lost 3 bases and 6 bases, in that order; junction bases with no gene match: 9. Germline V lookup: CDR1 LGHNT, CDR2 FRNRAP. The full variable domain, with the rest looked up from reference TRBV12-5 and TRBJ2-1, is DARVTQTPRHKVTEMGQEVTMRCQPILGHNTVFWYRQTMMQGLELLAYFRNRAPLDDSGMPKDRFSAEMPDATLATLKIQPSEPRDSAVYFCASGFRREGLGNEQFFGPGTRLTVL.

The rearrangement uses TRBV11-2 and TRBJ2-5, with D possibly matching TRBD2 (5 bases). CDR1 SGHAT and CDR2 FQNNGV come from the germline V gene. V gave up 3 bases and J gave up 5 bases, with 10 bases separating them. The CDR3 totals 13 residues. The CDR3 reads CASSFRPGETQYF. CDR3 nucleotides: TGTGCCAGCAGCTTTCGCCCGGGGGAGACCCAGTACTTC. Full variable domain (remainder filled in from reference TRBV11-2 and TRBJ2-5): EAGVAQSPRYKIIEKRQSVAFWCNPISGHATLYWYQQILGQGPKLLIQFQNNGVVDDSQLPKDRFSAERLKGVDSTLKIQPAKLEDSAVYLCASSFRPGETQYFGPGTRLLVL.

The chain combines TRBV27 with TRBJ2-7; D is uncertain. Germline CDR1 MNHEY, CDR2 SMNVEV (reference sequence). V was clipped by 8 bases and J by 0 bases, with 11 bases between them. The CDR3 covers 13 residues. CDR3 in amino acids: CASGILGSYEQYF. CDR3 in DNA: TGTGCCAGCGGGATTCTTGGCTCCTACGAGCAGTACTTC.

The chain links TRBV30 to TRBJ2-7, with D tentatively TRBD1 (6 bases). The germline V and J ends were trimmed by 5 bases and 5 bases, with 16 bases remaining between them. From germline, CDR1 is GTSNPN and CDR2 SVGIG (reference sequence). CDR3 length: 13 residues. The CDR3, as DNA: TGTGCCTGGGGGCTGGACAGTTACGACGAGCAGTACTTC. Its protein product is CAWGLDSYDEQYF.

Here the CDR3 reads CASSTGTGQETQYF. The CDR3 nucleotides are TGCGCCAGCAGTACCGGGACAGGACAGGAGACCCAGTACTTC. This chain links TRBV5-1 with TRBJ2-5, with TRBD1 matching over 8 bases. The V and J ends lost 5 bases and 5 bases, in that order; junction bases with no gene match: 8. Germline CDR1 is SGHRS and CDR2 is YFSETQ. There are 14 residues in the CDR3.

This clone occurred once. The V call is TRBV30, the J call TRBJ2-5; D is perhaps TRBD1 (5 bases). The V gene's germline CDR1 is GTSNPN and CDR2 SVGIG (reference sequence). Trimming pared 0 bases from V and 7 bases from J, leaving 9 bases between. The CDR3 sequence is 12 residues long. The CDR3 protein is CAWSVQGWTQYF. The CDR3 coding sequence is TGTGCCTGGAGTGTCCAGGGTTGGACCCAGTACTTC. The variable domain in full, with the rest retrieved from reference TRBV30 and TRBJ2-5, is SQTIHQWPATLVQPVGSPLSLECTVEGTSNPNLYWYRQAAGRGLQLLFYSVGIGQISSEVPQNLSASRPQDRQFILSSKKLLLSDSGFYLCAWSVQGWTQYFGPGTRLLVL.